This record looks at one T cell receptor (beta chain) sequence and its context. Its antigen is not known. A much larger clone differs from this one at a single base, so this may be a read error. With 500 ng total RNA as template and a constant-region primer, TCR beta cDNA was made. Three nested multiplex PCR rounds, a slightly modified ARM-PCR method, built the TCR beta libraries. In the first two PCR rounds, TRBV1-TRBV30 forward primers were paired with a C-beta reverse primer, and each round lasted roughly 10 cycles. One entry per CDR3 protein results from TCRdb running MiXCR on the multiplex PCR reads. This sample yields under 200,000 distinct CDR3 sequences, of which less than 70% are seen a single time; about 7.1% belongs to the top ten. The data were taken from a study of tumor-infiltrating lymphocytes in primary liver carcinoma. The germline gives CDR1 SGHKS, CDR2 YYEKEE (reference sequence). The CDR3 length is 14 residues.

Study-level findings and limits: Reduced overlap was seen in tumor-adjacent and tumor-blood pairs versus tumor region pairs. The use of bulk unsorted samples meant that CD4+ and CD8+ repertoires were not compared. It was in tumors, not blood, that the top-250-clone fraction was significantly higher (p = 0.039).

The authors took blood RNA from unsorted whole blood and also extracted germline DNA. Before the surgical procedure, about 4 milliliters of peripheral blood were collected. This sequence was found in a woman aged 60-75 years with primary liver carcinoma and hepatitis B virus infection. Sequenced material: peripheral blood. V is TRBV5-5 and J is TRBJ2-1; 9 bases match TRBD2. CDR3 sequence: CGSTRLAAYNEQFF. The CDR3 DNA is TGTGGCAGCACCCGACTAGCGGCCTACAATGAGCAGTTCTTC.